Listed below are T cell receptor beta chains from one sample, sequenced in a study of cytomegalovirus exposure and HLA in healthy donors. Profiled with immunoSEQ multiplex PCR; TCRdb holds only in-frame clones, not every one. This sample has some 95,000 clones, with 77% found just once. Sequencing used PBMCs. The receptor source for this set is a woman in her thirties or forties in good health and CMV-seronegative. Each CDR3 is given with its conserved first and last residue. Fields, in order: D gene, J gene, clone size, V gene, CDR3 protein, CDR3 DNA. A D gene is named only where the DNA matches it firmly. Some rows have no size entry. The others give once, few or many, or a class for an expanded clone.

TRBD2	TRBJ2-7	-	TRBV28	CASSRSGGSSYEQYF	TGTGCCAGCAGCCGGAGCGGGGGGAGCTCCTACGAGCAGTACTTC
-	TRBJ1-2	-	TRBV9	CASSVRVSPNYGYTF	TGTGCCAGCAGCGTTCGGGTCTCGCCTAACTATGGCTACACCTTC
-	TRBJ2-2	-	TRBV5-1	CASSFVYPGELFF	TGCGCCAGCAGCTTTGTTTATCCCGGGGAGCTGTTTTTT
-	TRBJ1-5	-	TRBV7-2	CASSLANSRGGQPQHF	TGTGCCAGCAGCTTAGCGAACTCCAGGGGTGGACAGCCCCAGCATTTT
-	TRBJ1-2	-	TRBV30	CAWVQGAGGYTF	TGTGCCTGGGTCCAGGGAGCGGGGGGCTACACCTTC
-	TRBJ1-3	few	TRBV5-1	CASSLQAAGEVVYF	TGCGCCAGCAGCTTGCAAGCAGCCGGAGAAGTTGTATATTTT
TRBD1	TRBJ2-1	-	TRBV5-1	CASSLWTGNNEQFF	TGCGCCAGCAGCTTGTGGACAGGGAACAATGAGCAGTTCTTC
-	TRBJ2-7	-	TRBV6-6	CASSTAYEQYF	TGTGCCAGCAGCACGGCCTACGAGCAGTACTTC
-	TRBJ2-1	-	TRBV7-2	CASSNGQLRYNEQFF	TGTGCCAGCAGCAACGGACAGTTGCGTTACAATGAGCAGTTCTTC
TRBD1	TRBJ2-5	-	TRBV15	CATSRDRGKETQYF	TGTGCCACCAGCAGGGACAGGGGAAAAGAGACCCAGTACTTC
TRBD1	TRBJ2-1	-	TRBV5-1	CASSLGQGLNEQFF	TGCGCCAGCAGCTTGGGACAGGGTCTGAATGAGCAGTTCTTC
TRBD1	TRBJ1-2	once	TRBV5-1	CATKTGTGFFYGYTF	TGCGCCACCAAGACCGGGACAGGTTTCTTCTATGGCTACACCTTC
TRBD2	TRBJ2-5	once	TRBV6-4	CASSDGALAGGCETQYF	TGTGCCAGCAGTGACGGAGCATTAGCGGGGGGGTGTGAGACCCAGTACTTC
TRBD2	TRBJ2-1	-	TRBV2	CASRLAGGPNEQFF	TGTGCCAGCAGGCTAGCGGGGGGCCCCAATGAGCAGTTCTTC
-	TRBJ1-2	few	TRBV30	CAWSSRGSLYGYTF	TGTGCCTGGAGTTCAAGGGGCAGCCTCTATGGCTACACCTTC
TRBD1	TRBJ1-5	-	TRBV28	CATQTPGQGKGPWWPQHF	TGTGCCACGCAAACGCCGGGACAGGGCAAAGGCCCCTGGTGGCCCCAGCATTTT
-	TRBJ2-5	-	TRBV6-1	CASSEGVGRATQYF	TGTGCCAGCAGTGAAGGGGTGGGGCGAGCGACCCAGTACTTC
TRBD1	TRBJ2-7	-	TRBV7-6	CASSPDLTGGVKERISEQYF	TGTGCCAGCAGCCCAGACTTGACAGGGGGCGTAAAGGAACGGATAAGCGAGCAGTACTTC
-	TRBJ1-1	few	TRBV21-1	CASSTPRMNRTEAFF	TGTGCCAGCAGCACCCCCAGGATGAACCGCACTGAAGCTTTCTTT
-	TRBJ1-1	few	TRBV7-9	CASSPYRRAGWEDTEAFF	TGTGCCAGCAGCCCGTACCGTAGGGCAGGGTGGGAGGACACTGAAGCTTTCTTT
TRBD2	TRBJ2-6	-	TRBV4-1	CASSQTPGGSSGANVLTF	TGCGCCAGCAGCCAAACTCCGGGGGGGAGCTCTGGGGCCAACGTCCTGACTTTC
-	TRBJ1-5	-	TRBV7-8	CASSRTAGLNSNFPQHF	TGTGCCAGCAGCCGCACTGCGGGCCTCAATAGCAATTTCCCCCAGCATTTT
-	TRBJ2-7	-	TRBV5-1	CASSLGRTGGTYEQYF	TGCGCCAGCAGCCTGGGAAGGACGGGGGGCACCTACGAGCAGTACTTC
-	TRBJ2-1	-	TRBV4-2	CASSRSGYDSYNEQFF	TGTGCCAGCAGCCGTAGCGGTTACGATTCCTACAATGAGCAGTTCTTC
-	TRBJ1-1	-	TRBV9	CASSIGSNTEAFF	TGTGCCAGCAGCATCGGGTCGAACACTGAAGCTTTCTTT
-	TRBJ2-5	few	TRBV7-7	CASSSSRETQYF	TGTGCTAGCAGCTCCTCCCGAGAGACCCAGTACTTC
-	TRBJ2-3	-	TRBV7-3	CASRATGLSTDTQYF	TGTGCCAGCAGGGCGACAGGATTGAGCACAGATACGCAGTATTTT
-	TRBJ1-1	-	TRBV29-1	CSVDRLNTEAFF	TGCAGCGTGGACAGATTGAACACTGAAGCTTTCTTT
-	TRBJ1-2	medium-sized	TRBV19	CASSFGPGNYGYTF	TGTGCCAGTAGTTTTGGACCGGGGAACTATGGCTACACCTTC
TRBD2	TRBJ2-3	few	TRBV5-1	CASSQGLAGGGDTQYF	TGCGCCAGCAGCCAGGGACTAGCGGGGGGTGGAGATACGCAGTATTTT
-	TRBJ2-7	few	TRBV18	CASSPLSTGGGRHLYEQYF	TGTGCCAGCTCACCACTTTCTACAGGGGGGGGTAGGCACCTCTACGAGCAGTACTTC
TRBD1	TRBJ2-7	-	TRBV2	CAIRQGVYEQYF	TGTGCCATCCGACAGGGGGTCTACGAGCAGTACTTC
TRBD1	TRBJ1-2	-	TRBV18	CASSKEGGDGYTF	TGTGCCAGCTCTAAAGAAGGGGGCGATGGCTACACCTTC
-	TRBJ2-1	-	TRBV11-3	CASSIQDEQFF	TGTGCCAGCAGCATCCAGGATGAGCAGTTCTTC
-	TRBJ1-4	-	TRBV5-1	CASSQGTGGDEKLFF	TGCGCCAGCAGCCAGGGTACAGGCGGGGATGAAAAACTGTTTTTT
-	TRBJ2-5	-	TRBV6-4	CASRGTYKETQYF	TGTGCCAGCAGGGGGACTTACAAAGAGACCCAGTACTTC
-	TRBJ1-1	-	TRBV6-1	CASRETTNTEAFF	TGTGCCAGCAGAGAGACTACAAACACTGAAGCTTTCTTT
-	TRBJ2-1	-	TRBV7-2	CASREPLKYNEQFF	TGTGCCAGCAGGGAGCCCTTAAAGTACAATGAGCAGTTCTTC
-	TRBJ1-3	-	TRBV5-1	CASSVGLGNTIYF	TGCGCCAGCAGTGTTGGGCTCGGAAACACCATATATTTT
-	TRBJ1-2	-	TRBV9	CASSVTGGLSGYTF	TGTGCCAGCAGCGTGACGGGAGGGTTGAGTGGCTACACCTTC
TRBD1	TRBJ2-3	-	TRBV11-3	CASSLDRTGRADTQYF	TGTGCCAGCAGCTTAGATCGGACAGGGAGAGCAGATACGCAGTATTTT
TRBD1	TRBJ2-3	-	TRBV27	CASSFTGADTQYF	TGTGCCAGCAGTTTCACAGGGGCAGATACGCAGTATTTT
-	TRBJ1-1	-	TRBV30	CAWSVRRSMNTEAFF	TGTGCCTGGAGTGTACGGAGATCCATGAACACTGAAGCTTTCTTT
-	TRBJ2-7	-	TRBV2	CASSGGYRYEQYF	TGTGCCAGCAGCGGAGGTTACCGATACGAGCAGTACTTC
-	TRBJ1-2	few	TRBV21-1	CASSRGGDRAEYGYTF	TGTGCCAGCAGTAGGGGGGGGGACAGGGCCGAATATGGCTACACCTTC
TRBD1	TRBJ1-1	-	TRBV5-1	CASSQAQGETEAFF	TGCGCCAGCAGCCAGGCTCAGGGGGAAACTGAAGCTTTCTTT
TRBD2	TRBJ2-5	-	TRBV19	CASSIVVGLTTQETQYF	TGTGCCAGTAGTATAGTGGTGGGACTAACGACTCAAGAGACCCAGTACTTC
-	TRBJ1-2	-	TRBV7-2	CASTPDSKGLLF	TGTGCCAGCACCCCGGACAGCAAGGGGCTCCTTTTC
-	TRBJ2-7	-	TRBV9	CASSGQFSYEQYF	TGTGCCAGCAGCGGACAGTTCTCCTACGAGCAGTACTTC
TRBD1	TRBJ1-2	-	TRBV13	CASSHVRGGYTF	TGTGCCAGCAGCCACGTCAGGGGGGGCTACACCTTC
TRBD2	TRBJ2-5	-	TRBV4-2	CASSQDAGGGETQYF	TGTGCCAGCAGCCAAGACGCGGGGGGAGGAGAGACCCAGTACTTC
-	TRBJ1-4	few	TRBV4-1	CASSQVPQGANEKLFF	TGCGCCAGCAGCCAAGTCCCCCAGGGTGCTAATGAAAAACTGTTTTTT
TRBD1	TRBJ2-7	-	TRBV4-3	CASSQATGGYEQYF	TGCGCCAGCAGCCAGGCGACAGGGGGCTACGAGCAGTACTTC
TRBD1	TRBJ1-1	-	TRBV5-1	CASSLEGTGNEAFF	TGCGCCAGCAGCTTGGAGGGGACAGGTAATGAAGCTTTCTTT
TRBD1	TRBJ2-4	-	TRBV4-2	CASSPGNRGKNIQYF	TGTGCCAGCAGCCCGGGGAACAGGGGAAAAAACATTCAGTACTTC
TRBD1	TRBJ1-1	-	TRBV5-1	CASSSGTGGIMNTEAFF	TGCGCCAGCAGCTCCGGGACAGGGGGCATCATGAACACTGAAGCTTTCTTT
-	TRBJ2-7	once	TRBV7-9	CASSFPLQTGAYEQYF	TGTGCCAGCAGCTTCCCCCTACAGACAGGAGCCTACGAGCAGTACTTC
-	TRBJ1-1	-	TRBV5-5	CASSPLVQANTEAFF	TGTGCCAGCAGCCCACTGGTACAGGCGAACACTGAAGCTTTCTTT
-	TRBJ1-2	-	TRBV10-3	CAISDLEGDHYGYTF	TGTGCCATCAGTGATCTCGAGGGAGACCACTATGGCTACACCTTC